This T cell receptor beta chain was documented in a study of molecular identifiers for immune sequencing clone quantification. Overall study: Replicate experiments divided RNA from about 21,000 or 97,000 naive CD8 cells into five parts and sequenced four.

This clonotype occurred a few times. As yet, its antigen is unknown. Unmatched junction bases numbered 6, after V lost 5 bases and J lost 1 base. The germline V gene encodes CDR1 LNHDA and CDR2 SQIVND (reference sequence). This CDR3 is built from 15 residues. TCRdb reprocessed the PCR reads via MiXCR and lists one record per CDR3 protein. This sample carries over 600,000 distinct CDR3 sequences, about 20% of them seen once, and the ten largest clones take roughly 0.85%. With 10%, 30% or 50% of RNA, about 17,000 to 1,000,000 naive CD8 T cells were sequenced. Study results and caveats: Shared barcodes on identical TCR molecules could underestimate the sizes of highly expanded clones.

Specimen: naive CD8+ T cells from blood, with Jurkat cell RNA spiked in. Subset reported: FACS-sorted CD8+CD4-CCR7+CD45RA+ naive T cells. This sequence joins TRBV19 and TRBJ1-1; 8 bases agree with TRBD1. The receptor was isolated from a human donor in good health. Some libraries in this study had Jurkat cell RNA spiked in. The CDR3 DNA follows: TGTGCCAGTAGTCCAGAGACAGGGGCGAACACTGAAGCTTTCTTT. Encoded protein: CASSPETGANTEAFF.